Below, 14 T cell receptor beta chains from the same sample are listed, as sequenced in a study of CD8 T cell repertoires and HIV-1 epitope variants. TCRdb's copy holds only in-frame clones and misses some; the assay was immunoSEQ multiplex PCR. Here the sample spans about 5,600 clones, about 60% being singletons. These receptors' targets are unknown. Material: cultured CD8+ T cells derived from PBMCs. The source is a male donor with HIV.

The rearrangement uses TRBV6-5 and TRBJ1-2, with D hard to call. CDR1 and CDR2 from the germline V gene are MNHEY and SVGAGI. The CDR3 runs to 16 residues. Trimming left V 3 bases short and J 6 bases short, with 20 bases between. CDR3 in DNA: TGTGCCAGCAGTTATTCGTTCGGGGAGGTGCATAATGGCTACACCTTC. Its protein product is CASSYSFGEVHNGYTF.

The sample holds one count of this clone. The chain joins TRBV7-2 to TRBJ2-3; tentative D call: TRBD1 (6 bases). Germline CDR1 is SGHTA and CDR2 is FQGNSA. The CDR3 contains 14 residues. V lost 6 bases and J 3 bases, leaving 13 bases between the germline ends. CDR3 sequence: CASRPQGTTDTQYF. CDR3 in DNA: TGTGCCAGCAGGCCACAGGGTACAACAGATACGCAGTATTTT. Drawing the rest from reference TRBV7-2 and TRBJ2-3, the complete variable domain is GAGVSQSPSNKVTEKGKDVELRCDPISGHTALYWYRQSLGQGLEFLIYFQGNSAPDKSGLPSDRFSAERTGGSVSTLTIQRTQQEDSAVYLCASRPQGTTDTQYFGPGTRLTVL.

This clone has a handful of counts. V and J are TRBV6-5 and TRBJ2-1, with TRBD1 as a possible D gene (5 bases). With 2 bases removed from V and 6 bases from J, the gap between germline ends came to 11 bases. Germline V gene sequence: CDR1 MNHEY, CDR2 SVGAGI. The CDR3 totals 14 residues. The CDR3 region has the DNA TGTGCCAGCAGTTACGACAGTTCCCTCAATGAGCAGTTCTTC. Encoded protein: CASSYDSSLNEQFF.

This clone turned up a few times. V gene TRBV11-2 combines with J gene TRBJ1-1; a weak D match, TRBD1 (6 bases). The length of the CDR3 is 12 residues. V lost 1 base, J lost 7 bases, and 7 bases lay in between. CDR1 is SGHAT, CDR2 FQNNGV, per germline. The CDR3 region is CASSLAQGEAFF. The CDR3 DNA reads TGTGCCAGCAGCTTAGCACAGGGTGAAGCTTTCTTT.

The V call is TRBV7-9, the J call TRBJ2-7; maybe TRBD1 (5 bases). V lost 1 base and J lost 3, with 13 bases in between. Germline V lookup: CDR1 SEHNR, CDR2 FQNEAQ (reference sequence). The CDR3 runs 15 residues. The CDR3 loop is CASSLGTSTVYEQYF. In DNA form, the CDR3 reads TGTGCCAGCAGCTTAGGGACAAGTACGGTCTACGAGCAGTACTTC.

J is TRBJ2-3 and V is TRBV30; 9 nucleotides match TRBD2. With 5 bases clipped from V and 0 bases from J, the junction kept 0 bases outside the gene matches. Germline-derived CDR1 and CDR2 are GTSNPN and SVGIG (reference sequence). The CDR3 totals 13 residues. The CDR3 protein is CAWGLASTDTQYF. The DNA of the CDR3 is TGTGCCTGGGGACTAGCGAGCACAGATACGCAGTATTTT.

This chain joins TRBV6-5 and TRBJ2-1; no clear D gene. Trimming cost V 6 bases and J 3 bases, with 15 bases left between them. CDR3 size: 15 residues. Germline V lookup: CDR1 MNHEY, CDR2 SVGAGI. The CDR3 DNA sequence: TGTGCCAGCAGCCTCAGAAACTTGGACTACAATGAGCAGTTCTTC. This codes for CASSLRNLDYNEQFF.

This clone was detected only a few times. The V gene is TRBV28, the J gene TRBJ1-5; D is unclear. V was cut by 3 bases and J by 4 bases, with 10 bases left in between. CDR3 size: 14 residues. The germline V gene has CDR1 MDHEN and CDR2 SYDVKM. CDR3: CASSLISENQPQHF. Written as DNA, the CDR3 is TGTGCCAGCAGTTTGATCTCCGAGAATCAGCCCCAGCATTTT.

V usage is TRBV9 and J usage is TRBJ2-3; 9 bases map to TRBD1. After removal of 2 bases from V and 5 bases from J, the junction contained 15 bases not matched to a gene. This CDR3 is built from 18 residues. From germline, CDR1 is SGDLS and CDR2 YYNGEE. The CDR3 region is CASSVSAGTGTERDTQYF. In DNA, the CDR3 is TGTGCCAGCAGCGTTTCAGCCGGGACAGGGACCGAAAGAGATACGCAGTATTTT.

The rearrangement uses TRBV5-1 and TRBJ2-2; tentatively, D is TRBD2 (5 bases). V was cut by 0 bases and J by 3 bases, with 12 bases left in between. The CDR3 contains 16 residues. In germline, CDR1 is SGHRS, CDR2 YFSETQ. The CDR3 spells CASSLAVVGDTGELFF. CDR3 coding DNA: TGCGCCAGCAGCTTGGCCGTGGTGGGAGACACCGGGGAGCTGTTTTTT.

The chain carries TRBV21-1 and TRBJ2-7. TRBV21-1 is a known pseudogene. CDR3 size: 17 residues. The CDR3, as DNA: TGTGCCAGCAGCAAAGGAAGGTACAAAGGGCCCTCCTACGAGCAGTACTTC. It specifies CASSKGRYKGPSYEQYF.

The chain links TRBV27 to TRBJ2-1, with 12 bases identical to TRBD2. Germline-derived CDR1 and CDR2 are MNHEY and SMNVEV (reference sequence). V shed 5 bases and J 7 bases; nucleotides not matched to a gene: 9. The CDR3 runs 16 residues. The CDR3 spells CASSMHSSGGANEQFF. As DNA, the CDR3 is TGTGCCAGCAGTATGCACTCTAGCGGGGGGGCGAATGAGCAGTTCTTC.

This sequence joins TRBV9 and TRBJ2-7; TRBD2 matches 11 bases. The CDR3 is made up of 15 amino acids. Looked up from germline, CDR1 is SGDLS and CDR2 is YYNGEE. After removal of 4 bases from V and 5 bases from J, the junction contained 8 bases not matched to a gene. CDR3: CASSLLAGGPDEQYF. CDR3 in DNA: TGTGCCAGCAGCCTTTTAGCGGGAGGGCCGGACGAGCAGTACTTC.

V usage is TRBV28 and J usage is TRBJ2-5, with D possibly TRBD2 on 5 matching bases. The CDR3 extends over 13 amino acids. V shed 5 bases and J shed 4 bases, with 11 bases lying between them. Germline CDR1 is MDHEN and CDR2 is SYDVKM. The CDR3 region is CASSPRLTETQYF. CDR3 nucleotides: TGTGCCAGCAGTCCACGACTAACAGAGACCCAGTACTTC.